One and the same sample provided the 13 T cell receptor beta chains below, sequenced in a study of cytomegalovirus exposure and HLA in healthy donors listed by TCRdb under 2017. The library was obtained by the immunoSEQ multiplex PCR assay. For the multiplex PCR, a mixture combining 60 forward primers for TCR Vbeta segments and 13 reverse primers for TCR Jbeta segments was used. Entries here come from immuneACCESS through TCRdb and include only in-frame sequences with V and J called. Some clones fail to appear in such tables; in the studies checked, an unresolved V gene covers under half of the shortfall, and the cause of the remainder is unknown. This sample comprises 180,000 or so clones, 75% to 85% of them detected only once. Roughly 4.9% of the sample rests with the top ten. The sample consisted of PBMCs. The receptors derive from a woman aged 18-29 years in good health and CMV-seropositive.

This clone was observed once. The chain is built from TRBV6-5 and TRBJ2-3; D remains ambiguous. V shed 7 bases and J shed 13 bases, with 21 bases lying between them. In germline, CDR1 is MNHEY, CDR2 SVGAGI. The CDR3 is 13 residues long. The CDR3: CASTSLRPSCEYF. The CDR3 DNA follows: TGTGCCAGCACCTCCCTGCGGCCTTCCTGCGAGTATTTT.

The genes are TRBV7-9 and TRBJ2-5; 8 nucleotides agree with TRBD1. The J call may be faulty, since TRBJ2-7 better matches the DNA end. CDR3 size: 15 residues. Germline loops: CDR1 SEHNR, CDR2 FQNEAQ (reference sequence). The CDR3 DNA reads TGTGCCAGCAGCTCCGGCCTGAGACAGGGGTTCGAGCAGTACTTC. Its protein is CASSSGLRQGFEQYF.

In this sample, this clone turned up once. The V call is TRBV7-9, the J call TRBJ1-1, with no clear D. Germline V lookup: CDR1 SEHNR, CDR2 FQNEAQ (reference sequence). The CDR3 length is 15 residues. The V and J ends lost 5 bases and 0 bases respectively, with 13 bases between them. The CDR3 DNA reads as TGTGCCAGCAGCGGAAGGTCCAGGTTGAACACTGAAGCTTTCTTT. The encoded protein is CASSGRSRLNTEAFF.

As DNA, the CDR3 is TGTGCCAGCAGCTTAAGGTCCCGGGGGGCCCTCATGAACACTGAAGCTTTCTTT. Translating gives CASSLRSRGALMNTEAFF. V is TRBV7-8 and J is TRBJ1-1, with D possibly TRBD1 on 6 matching bases. V was pared by 2 bases and J by 0 bases, with 19 bases between. The V gene's germline CDR1 is SGHVS and CDR2 FQNEAQ. The CDR3 length is 18 residues.

Written as DNA, the CDR3 is TGTGCCAGCAGGGATCCAGGGTTGGGGATCAATGAGCAGTTCTTC. Its protein is CASRDPGLGINEQFF. The chain carries TRBV6-5 and TRBJ2-1, with D tentatively TRBD1 (5 bases). Trimming took 6 bases from V and 6 from J, leaving 18 bases between them. The CDR3 length is 15 residues. The germline CDR1 and CDR2 sequences are MNHEY and SVGAGI.

This rearrangement joins TRBV7-8 to TRBJ1-2; TRBD1 matches 9 bases. CDR1 SGHVS and CDR2 FQNEAQ come from the germline V gene. J was trimmed by 2 bases and V by 7 bases; bases with no gene match: 8. CDR3 size: 15 residues. In DNA, the CDR3 is TGTGCCAGCAATCCAGAGGGGACAGGGAACTATGGCTACACCTTC. Its protein product is CASNPEGTGNYGYTF.

The rearrangement links TRBV7-2 to TRBJ2-3; TRBD2 matches at 10 bases. The germline V gene has CDR1 SGHTA and CDR2 FQGNSA. The CDR3 runs 18 residues. With 5 bases clipped from V and 1 base from J, the junction kept 12 bases outside the gene matches. The CDR3 region is CASSLRPGAGGRTDTQYF. The CDR3, as DNA: TGTGCCAGCAGCCTTCGGCCGGGAGCGGGGGGGCGCACAGATACGCAGTATTTT.

The count of this clone is one. J is TRBJ1-6 and V is TRBV11-2; D is undetermined. Germline lookup yields CDR1 SGHAT and CDR2 FQNNGV. Deletions cut 5 bases from V and 7 bases from J, with 12 bases between. The CDR3 sequence is 14 residues long. CDR3 sequence: CASSPDWVNSPLHF. The CDR3 coding sequence is TGTGCCAGCAGCCCCGACTGGGTAAATTCACCCCTCCACTTT. Full variable domain (rest looked up from reference TRBV11-2 and TRBJ1-6): EAGVAQSPRYKIIEKRQSVAFWCNPISGHATLYWYQQILGQGPKLLIQFQNNGVVDDSQLPKDRFSAERLKGVDSTLKIQPAKLEDSAVYLCASSPDWVNSPLHFGNGTRLTVT.

The chain employs TRBV5-6 and TRBJ2-1, with 13 bases fitting TRBD2. Germline lookup yields CDR1 SGHDT and CDR2 YYEEEE. The CDR3 extends over 15 amino acids. Trimming cost V 4 bases and J 12 bases; bases outside gene matches: 10. The CDR3 DNA sequence: TGTGCCAGCAGCCTAACTAGCGGGGGGGTTCTTGGGCAGTTCTTC. Protein: CASSLTSGGVLGQFF.

V usage is TRBV11-2 and J usage is TRBJ2-5; TRBD1 aligns across 8 bases. The CDR3 covers 16 residues. V shed 6 bases, J shed 2 bases, and the junction held 11 bases outside the gene matches. The germline V gene encodes CDR1 SGHAT and CDR2 FQNNGV. CDR3 region: CASSDPVGTGQETQYF. The CDR3 bases are TGTGCCAGCAGTGACCCAGTGGGGACAGGACAAGAGACCCAGTACTTC.

This sequence joins TRBV9 and TRBJ2-7; 7 positions agree with TRBD1. Germline lookup yields CDR1 SGDLS and CDR2 YYNGEE. CDR3 size: 13 residues. J gave up 4 bases and V 0 bases, and 1 base lay outside the gene matches. The DNA of the CDR3 is TGTGCCAGCAGCGTAGACAGGGGTTACGAGCAGTACTTC. This encodes CASSVDRGYEQYF.

This chain uses TRBV5-6 with TRBJ1-2; D gene ambiguous. The CDR3 extends over 15 amino acids. V was pared by 0 bases and J by 4 bases, with 13 bases between. CDR1 is SGHDT, CDR2 YYEEEE, per germline. The CDR3 loop is CASSLGGSRVYGYTF. CDR3 in DNA: TGTGCCAGCAGCTTGGGTGGGAGCCGGGTCTATGGCTACACCTTC.

The chain links TRBV7-9 to TRBJ2-7, with D possibly being TRBD2 (6 bases). The CDR3 totals 14 residues. Germline V gives CDR1 SEHNR, CDR2 FQNEAQ (reference sequence). V dropped 5 bases and J dropped 5 bases, with 16 bases sitting between them. In DNA form, the CDR3 reads TGTGCCAGCAGCCTAACTGGGACTTGGGACGAGCAGTACTTC. Translation gives CASSLTGTWDEQYF.